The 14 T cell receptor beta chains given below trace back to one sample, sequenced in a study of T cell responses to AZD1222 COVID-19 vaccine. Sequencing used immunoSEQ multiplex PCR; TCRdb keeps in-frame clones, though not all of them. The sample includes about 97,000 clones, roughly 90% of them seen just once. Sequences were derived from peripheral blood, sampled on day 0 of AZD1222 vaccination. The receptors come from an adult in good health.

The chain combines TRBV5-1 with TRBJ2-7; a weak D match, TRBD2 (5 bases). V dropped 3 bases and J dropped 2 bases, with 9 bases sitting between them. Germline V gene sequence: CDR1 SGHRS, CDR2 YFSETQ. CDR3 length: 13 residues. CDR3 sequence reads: CASSYTGTYEQYF. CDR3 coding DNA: TGCGCCAGCAGCTATACGGGGACCTACGAGCAGTACTTC. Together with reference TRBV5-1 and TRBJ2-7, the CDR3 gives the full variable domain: KAGVTQTPRYLIKTRGQQVTLSCSPISGHRSVSWYQQTPGQGLQFLFEYFSETQRNKGNFPGRFSGRQFSNSRSEMNVSTLELGDSALYLCASSYTGTYEQYFGPGTRLTVT.

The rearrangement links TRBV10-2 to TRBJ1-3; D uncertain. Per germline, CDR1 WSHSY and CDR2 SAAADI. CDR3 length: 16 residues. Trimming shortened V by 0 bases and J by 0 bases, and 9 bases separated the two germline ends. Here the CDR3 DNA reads TGCGCCAGCAGTGAGTCGGGGAGAGGCTCTGGAAACACCATATATTTT. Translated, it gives CASSESGRGSGNTIYF.

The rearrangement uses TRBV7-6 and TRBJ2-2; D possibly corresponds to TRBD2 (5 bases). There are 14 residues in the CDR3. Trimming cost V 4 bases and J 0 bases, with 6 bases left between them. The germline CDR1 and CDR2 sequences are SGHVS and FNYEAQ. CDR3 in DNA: TGTGCCAGCAGCTCACTAGCGAACACCGGGGAGCTGTTTTTT. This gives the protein CASSSLANTGELFF.

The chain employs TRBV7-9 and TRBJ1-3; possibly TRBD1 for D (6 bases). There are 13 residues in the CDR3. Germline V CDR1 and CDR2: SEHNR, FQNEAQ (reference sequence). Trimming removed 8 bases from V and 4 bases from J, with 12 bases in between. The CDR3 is CASDRDMGNTIYF. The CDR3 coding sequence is TGTGCCAGCGACCGGGACATGGGAAACACCATATATTTT.

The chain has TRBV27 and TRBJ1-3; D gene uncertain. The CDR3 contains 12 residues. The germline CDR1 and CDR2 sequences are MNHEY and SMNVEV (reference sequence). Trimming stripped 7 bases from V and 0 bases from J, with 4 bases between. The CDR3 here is CASISSGNTIYF. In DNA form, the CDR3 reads TGTGCCAGCATAAGCTCTGGAAACACCATATATTTT.

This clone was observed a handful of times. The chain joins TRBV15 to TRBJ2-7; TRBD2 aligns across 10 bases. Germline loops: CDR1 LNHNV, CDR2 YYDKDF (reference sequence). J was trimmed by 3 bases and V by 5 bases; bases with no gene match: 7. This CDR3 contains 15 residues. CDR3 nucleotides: TGTGCCACCAGCGGGGAGCGGGGGGGCCGCTACGAGCAGTACTTC. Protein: CATSGERGGRYEQYF. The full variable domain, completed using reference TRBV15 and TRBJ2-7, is DAMVIQNPRYQVTQFGKPVTLSCSQTLNHNVMYWYQQKSSQAPKLLFHYYDKDFNNEADTPDNFQSRRPNTSFCFLDIRSPGLGDTAMYLCATSGERGGRYEQYFGPGTRLTVT.

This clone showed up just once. This CDR3 is CASSSDRDLWNGYTF. CDR3 nucleotide sequence: TGCGCCAGCAGCTCTGACCGGGACTTGTGGAATGGCTACACCTTC. The chain uses TRBV5-1 and TRBJ1-2, with D maybe TRBD1 (5 bases). Trimming pared 3 bases from V and 6 bases from J, leaving 18 bases between. Germline V gives CDR1 SGHRS, CDR2 YFSETQ. CDR3 length: 15 amino acids.

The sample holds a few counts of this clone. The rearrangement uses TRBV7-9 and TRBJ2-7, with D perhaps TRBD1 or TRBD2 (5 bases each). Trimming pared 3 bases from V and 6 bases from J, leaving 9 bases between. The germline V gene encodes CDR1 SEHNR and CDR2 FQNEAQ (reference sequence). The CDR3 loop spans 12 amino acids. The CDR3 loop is CASSFAGSEQYF. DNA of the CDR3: TGTGCCAGCAGCTTCGCAGGGAGCGAGCAGTACTTC.

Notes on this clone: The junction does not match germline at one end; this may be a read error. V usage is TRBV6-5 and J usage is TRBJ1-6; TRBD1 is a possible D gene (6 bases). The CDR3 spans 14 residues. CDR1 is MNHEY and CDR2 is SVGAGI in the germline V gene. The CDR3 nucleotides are TGTGCCAGCAGTTTATACAGGGATAAGTCACCCCTCCACTTT. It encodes CASSLYRDKSPLHF.

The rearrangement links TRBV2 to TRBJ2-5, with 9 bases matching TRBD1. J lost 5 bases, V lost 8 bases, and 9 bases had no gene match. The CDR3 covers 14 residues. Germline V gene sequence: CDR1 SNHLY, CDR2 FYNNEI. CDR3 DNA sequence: TGTGCCAGCCGACCGGGACAGGGAATCGAGACCCAGTACTTC. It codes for CASRPGQGIETQYF.

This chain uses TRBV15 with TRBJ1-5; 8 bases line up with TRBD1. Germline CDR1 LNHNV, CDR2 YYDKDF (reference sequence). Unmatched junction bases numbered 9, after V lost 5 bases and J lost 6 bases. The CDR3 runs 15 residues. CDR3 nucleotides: TGTGCCACCAGCTCCAGGACAGGGTTAGGTCAGCCCCAGCATTTT. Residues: CATSSRTGLGQPQHF. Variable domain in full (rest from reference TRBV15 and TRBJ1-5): DAMVIQNPRYQVTQFGKPVTLSCSQTLNHNVMYWYQQKSSQAPKLLFHYYDKDFNNEADTPDNFQSRRPNTSFCFLDIRSPGLGDTAMYLCATSSRTGLGQPQHFGDGTRLSIL.

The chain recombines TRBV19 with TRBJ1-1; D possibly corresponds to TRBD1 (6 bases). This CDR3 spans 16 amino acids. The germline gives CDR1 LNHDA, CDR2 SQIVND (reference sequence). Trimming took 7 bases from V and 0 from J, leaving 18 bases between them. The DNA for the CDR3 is TGTGCCAGTACCCCGACAGGCCTTGGCGTGAACACTGAAGCTTTCTTT. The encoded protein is CASTPTGLGVNTEAFF.

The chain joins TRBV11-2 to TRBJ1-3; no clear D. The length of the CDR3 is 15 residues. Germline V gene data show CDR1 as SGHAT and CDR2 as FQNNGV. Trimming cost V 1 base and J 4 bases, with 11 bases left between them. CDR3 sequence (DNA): TGTGCCAGCAGCTTAGGGCATAATCGCGGAAACACCATATATTTT. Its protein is CASSLGHNRGNTIYF.

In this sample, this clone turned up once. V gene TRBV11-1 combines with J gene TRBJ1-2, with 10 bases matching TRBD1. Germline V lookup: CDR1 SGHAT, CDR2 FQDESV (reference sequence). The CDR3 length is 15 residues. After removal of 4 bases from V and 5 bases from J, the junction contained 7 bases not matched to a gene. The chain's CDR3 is CASSSRQGAFYGYTF. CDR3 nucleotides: TGTGCCAGCAGCTCACGACAGGGGGCTTTTTATGGCTACACCTTC.